These 15 T cell receptor beta chains came from one sample sequenced in a study of cytomegalovirus exposure and HLA in healthy donors. Amplification used 60 Vbeta primers and 13 Jbeta primers. The method was immunoSEQ multiplex PCR; TCRdb's version includes in-frame clones alone and lacks a portion of them. The top ten clones hold under 1.1% of a sample with roughly 180,000 clones, around 82% of them seen once. The sequencing sample was made of PBMCs. Receptors originate from a man younger than 45 in good health and CMV-seronegative.

The chain has TRBV28 and TRBJ1-6; 8 nucleotides agree with TRBD1. The length of the CDR3 is 14 residues. In germline, CDR1 is MDHEN, CDR2 SYDVKM. The junction had 6 bases not matched to a gene; V was cut back by 4 bases and J by 10 bases. DNA of the CDR3: TGTGCCAGCAGTTCGGACAGGGCAGTATCACCCCTCCACTTT. This translates into CASSSDRAVSPLHF.

J is TRBJ2-3 and V is TRBV9; the D is unclear. CDR3 length equals 12 residues. Germline loops: CDR1 SGDLS, CDR2 YYNGEE. Trimming stripped 4 bases from V and 1 base from J, with 4 bases between. CDR3: CASSSGTDTQYF. The DNA for the CDR3 is TGTGCCAGCAGCTCGGGCACAGATACGCAGTATTTT.

This clone was found a few times. This chain joins TRBV27 and TRBJ2-1; 7 bases align to TRBD1. The germline V gene encodes CDR1 MNHEY and CDR2 SMNVEV (reference sequence). The CDR3 is 15 residues long. V gave up 5 bases and J gave up 4 bases; unmatched junction bases: 8. The CDR3 loop reads CASSLRDSSYNEQFF. The CDR3 DNA reads TGTGCCAGCAGTCTCCGGGACAGCTCTTACAATGAGCAGTTCTTC.

The chain uses TRBV5-6 and TRBJ1-1; a possible D gene is TRBD1 (6 bases). The CDR3 extends over 16 amino acids. Deletions cut 1 base from V and 1 base from J, with 14 bases between. Germline CDR1 is SGHDT and CDR2 is YYEEEE. The CDR3 protein is CASSLSLRGANTEAFF. For the CDR3, the DNA is TGTGCCAGCAGCTTGAGTTTGCGGGGGGCGAACACTGAAGCTTTCTTT.

On this clone itself: This specimen includes other DNA sequences encoding the same CDR3. This rearrangement joins TRBV5-1 to TRBJ2-7; maybe TRBD2 (5 bases). Trimming removed 4 bases from V and 7 bases from J, with 9 bases in between. Germline loops: CDR1 SGHRS, CDR2 YFSETQ. There are 11 residues in the CDR3. CDR3 sequence (DNA): TGCGCCAGCAGCCTCACGGGGGAGCAGTACTTC. Amino acids: CASSLTGEQYF.

The chain recombines TRBV6-5 with TRBJ1-1; D gene unclear. From germline, CDR1 is MNHEY and CDR2 SVGAGI. The CDR3 has 13 residues. V shed 6 bases and J shed 7 bases, with 15 bases lying between them. CDR3 amino acids: CASSLRFSGEAFF. The CDR3 DNA reads TGTGCCAGCAGCCTACGGTTCTCGGGTGAAGCTTTCTTT.

CDR3 sequence reads: CASTLAGGRETQYF. Here the CDR3 DNA reads TGTGCCAGCACCCTAGCGGGAGGTCGGGAGACCCAGTACTTC. The chain has TRBV7-9 and TRBJ2-5, with 11 bases lining up with TRBD2. The V and J ends lost 7 bases and 5 bases, in that order; junction bases with no gene match: 6. The CDR3 is 14 amino acids. CDR1 and CDR2 from the germline V gene are SEHNR and FQNEAQ (reference sequence).

This chain joins TRBV5-1 and TRBJ2-1, with 7 bases that match TRBD2. Trimming removed 2 bases from V and 4 bases from J; junction bases left unmatched: 3. Germline loops: CDR1 SGHRS, CDR2 YFSETQ. CDR3 length: 14 amino acids. The CDR3 DNA sequence: TGCGCCAGCAGCTTTTGGGAGGGATACAATGAGCAGTTCTTC. This codes for CASSFWEGYNEQFF.

The rearrangement uses TRBV7-2 and TRBJ1-2, with TRBD1 matching 10 bases. Germline CDR1 and CDR2: SGHTA and FQGNSA. This CDR3 spans 15 amino acids. V shed 6 bases, J shed 4 bases, and the junction held 8 bases outside the gene matches. This CDR3 reads CASSRDRGGGYGYTF. The CDR3 bases are TGTGCCAGCAGTCGGGACAGGGGAGGAGGCTATGGCTACACCTTC.

The gene calls are TRBV28 and TRBJ1-5; D is possibly TRBD1 (5 bases). The CDR3 contains 15 residues. Deletions cut 7 bases from V and 1 base from J, with 14 bases between. Germline CDR1 reads MDHEN; CDR2 reads SYDVKM. This chain's CDR3 is CASTLGGESNQPQHF. The CDR3 region has the DNA TGTGCCAGCACCCTCGGGGGAGAGAGCAATCAGCCCCAGCATTTT.

This sequence joins TRBV19 and TRBJ2-3; 9 nucleotides agree with TRBD2. This CDR3 region has 16 residues. In germline, CDR1 is LNHDA, CDR2 SQIVND (reference sequence). With V trimmed by 5 bases and J by 4 bases, 10 bases remained unmatched. The CDR3 sequence is CASSPRGAGGSDTQYF. CDR3 DNA: TGTGCCAGTAGTCCCCGCGGAGCGGGAGGCTCAGATACGCAGTATTTT. The whole variable domain, remainder taken from reference TRBV19 and TRBJ2-3, is DGGITQSPKYLFRKEGQNVTLSCEQNLNHDAMYWYRQDPGQGLRLIYYSQIVNDFQKGDIAEGYSVSREKKESFPLTVTSAQKNPTAFYLCASSPRGAGGSDTQYFGPGTRLTVL.

The chain is built from TRBV18 and TRBJ2-3, with 13 nucleotides matching TRBD2. Germline CDR1 KGHSH, CDR2 LQKENI. Unmatched junction bases numbered 0, after V lost 2 bases and J lost 4 bases. The CDR3 length is 15 residues. The CDR3 DNA reads as TGTGCCAGCTCACCAGGACTAGCGGGGGCAGATACGCAGTATTTT. Encoded protein: CASSPGLAGADTQYF.

This clone was counted a few times. V and J are TRBV11-3 and TRBJ2-1; 8 bases match TRBD2. Losses at the gene ends were 1 base for V and 2 bases for J; bases not matched to a gene: 7. The CDR3 sequence is 17 residues long. Germline V gene data show CDR1 as SGHNT and CDR2 as YENEEA. In DNA form, the CDR3 reads TGTGCCAGCAGCTTAGTTTTCGGGGGGGAGGCCTACAATGAGCAGTTCTTC. It specifies CASSLVFGGEAYNEQFF.

The CDR3 protein is CASRATGSYEQYF. The CDR3 nucleotides read TGTGCCAGCAGAGCAACAGGCTCCTACGAGCAGTACTTC. The chain joins TRBV27 to TRBJ2-7; a possible D gene is TRBD1 (5 bases). V dropped 6 bases and J dropped 0 bases, with 9 bases sitting between them. The CDR3 runs to 13 residues. Germline V gene lookup returns CDR1 MNHEY and CDR2 SMNVEV (reference sequence).

The CDR3 sequence is CAVRVRMNTEAFF. Written as DNA, the CDR3 is TGTGCCGTCAGGGTGAGAATGAACACTGAAGCTTTCTTT. The chain uses TRBV6-1 and TRBJ1-1, with a possible D match to TRBD1 (5 bases). The germline CDR1 and CDR2 sequences are MNHNS and SASEGT. V lost 11 bases and J 0 bases, leaving 13 bases between the germline ends. CDR3 length: 13 amino acids.